These 23 T cell receptor beta chains came from one sample sequenced in a study of blood T cell repertoires in COVID-19. Produced via immunoSEQ multiplex PCR; TCRdb's table is partial and in-frame only. The data contain 400,000 or so clones, about 90% of them singletons. The sequenced material came from PBMCs or T cells enriched from blood (not recorded which). The receptors derive from a man aged 40-50 years in a cohort exposed to, infected with or recovered from COVID-19 (not recorded which).

This clone was seen just once. The rearrangement joins TRBV5-4 to TRBJ1-4; a weak D match, TRBD1 (5 bases). This CDR3 contains 14 residues. CDR1 is SGHNT and CDR2 is YYREEE in the germline V gene (reference sequence). V was clipped by 0 bases and J by 8 bases, with 11 bases between them. In DNA, the CDR3 is TGTGCCAGCAGCTTGGCAGGGCGGGAAGAAAAACTGTTTTTT. This codes for CASSLAGREEKLFF.

The chain has TRBV19 and TRBJ1-4; weak D call: TRBD1 (5 bases). This CDR3 is built from 13 residues. Germline assignment: CDR1 LNHDA and CDR2 SQIVND (reference sequence). The V end was cut by 8 bases, the J end by 0 bases, with 7 bases between. The CDR3 is CASSTATNEKLFF. For the CDR3, the DNA is TGTGCCAGTTCGACAGCAACTAATGAAAAACTGTTTTTT.

The rearrangement joins TRBV7-9 to TRBJ2-7; 11 bases match TRBD1. Trimming at V came to 3 bases and at J to 3 bases, leaving 4 bases not matched to a gene. The germline V gene encodes CDR1 SEHNR and CDR2 FQNEAQ (reference sequence). The CDR3 extends over 15 amino acids. The CDR3 loop reads CASSLFGTGGYEQYF. The CDR3 DNA follows: TGTGCCAGCAGCTTGTTTGGGACAGGGGGCTACGAGCAGTACTTC.

V gene TRBV30 combines with J gene TRBJ2-6, with TRBD1 identical over 9 bases. The V gene's germline CDR1 is GTSNPN and CDR2 SVGIG (reference sequence). CDR3 length: 18 amino acids. Losses at the gene ends were 0 bases for V and 4 bases for J; bases not matched to a gene: 10. The CDR3 loop reads CAWSVMRQGVPGANVLTF. CDR3 coding DNA: TGTGCCTGGAGTGTAATGAGACAGGGGGTACCCGGGGCCAACGTCCTGACTTTC.

The rearrangement uses TRBV7-9 and TRBJ2-7; a weak D match, TRBD1 (5 bases). V was cut by 8 bases and J by 2 bases, with 13 bases left in between. The CDR3 sequence is 13 residues long. CDR1 and CDR2 (germline): SEHNR, FQNEAQ (reference sequence). The CDR3 region is CASLSRAAYEQYF. The CDR3 bases are TGTGCCAGCCTCAGCAGGGCTGCCTACGAGCAGTACTTC. The entire variable domain, with the rest obtained from reference TRBV7-9 and TRBJ2-7, is as follows: DTGVSQNPRHKITKRGQNVTFRCDPISEHNRLYWYRQTLGQGPEFLTYFQNEAQLEKSRLLSDRFSAERPKGSFSTLEIQRTEQGDSAMYLCASLSRAAYEQYFGPGTRLTVT.

V and J are TRBV30 and TRBJ1-6; no clear D. Germline CDR1 GTSNPN, CDR2 SVGIG (reference sequence). The CDR3 is made up of 14 amino acids. The V end lost 0 bases, the J end lost 7 bases, and 10 bases lay between the germline ends. CDR3 residues: CAWSVGVFNSPLHF. CDR3 DNA: TGTGCCTGGAGTGTCGGGGTGTTCAATTCACCCCTCCACTTT.

V is TRBV7-9 and J is TRBJ1-4, with a weak D call TRBD1 (6 bases). The germline V gene has CDR1 SEHNR and CDR2 FQNEAQ (reference sequence). The CDR3 is 14 amino acids. Trimming pared 4 bases from V and 5 bases from J, leaving 11 bases between. DNA for the CDR3: TGTGCCAGCAGCTCCAGGGGAAGGAATGAAAAACTGTTTTTT. Its protein is CASSSRGRNEKLFF.

The chain uses TRBV6-1 and TRBJ2-2, with D unclear. This CDR3 is 16 amino acids long. Germline V gives CDR1 MNHNS, CDR2 SASEGT. Trimming took 1 base from V and 2 from J, leaving 11 bases between them. CDR3 coding DNA: TGTGCCAGCAGTGAAGTAACAGCCCGCAACACCGGGGAGCTGTTTTTT. It codes for CASSEVTARNTGELFF.

As for this clone: This sample includes further DNA sequences coding for the same CDR3. The chain has TRBV30 and TRBJ1-1; D unclear. The CDR3 consists of 11 residues. Per the germline V gene, CDR1 is GTSNPN and CDR2 is SVGIG (reference sequence). Trimming left V 2 bases short and J 5 bases short, with 6 bases between. In nucleotides, the CDR3 is TGTGCCTGGAGTAGAGGAACTGAAGCTTTCTTT. Protein: CAWSRGTEAFF. The full variable domain, in which reference TRBV30 and TRBJ1-1 provide the parts outside the CDR3, is SQTIHQWPATLVQPVGSPLSLECTVEGTSNPNLYWYRQAAGRGLQLLFYSVGIGQISSEVPQNLSASRPQDRQFILSSKKLLLSDSGFYLCAWSRGTEAFFGQGTRLTVV.

The genes are TRBV2 and TRBJ2-3, with a possible D match to TRBD1 (7 bases). CDR3 length: 13 residues. Per germline, CDR1 SNHLY and CDR2 FYNNEI. The V and J ends lost 8 bases and 5 bases respectively, with 14 bases between them. The CDR3 reads CASARQGGDTQYF. In DNA, the CDR3 is TGTGCCAGCGCACGACAGGGAGGAGATACGCAGTATTTT. Filled out from reference TRBV2 and TRBJ2-3, the complete variable domain reads EPEVTQTPSHQVTQMGQEVILRCVPISNHLYFYWYRQILGQKVEFLVSFYNNEISEKSEIFDDQFSVERPDGSNFTLKIRSTKLEDSAMYFCASARQGGDTQYFGPGTRLTVL.

This clone was detected only once. The chain couples TRBV7-9 to TRBJ2-1; TRBD2 matches 12 bases. The V gene's germline CDR1 is SEHNR and CDR2 FQNEAQ (reference sequence). V lost 5 bases and J lost 6; bases outside the gene matches: 14. This CDR3 is 18 amino acids long. The CDR3 DNA follows: TGTGCCAGCAGCCTGGGACTTCTAGCGGGAGGGGGTTTCAATGAGCAGTTCTTC. It translates to CASSLGLLAGGGFNEQFF.

The chain has TRBV10-3 and TRBJ1-2; TRBD1 matches 11 bases. The CDR3 runs 16 residues. J gave up 7 bases and V 6 bases, and 13 bases lay outside the gene matches. Germline V CDR1 and CDR2: ENHRY, SYGVKD. CDR3 region: CAIRAGQGAGDSGYTF. DNA of the CDR3: TGTGCCATCAGAGCCGGACAGGGGGCGGGAGACTCTGGCTACACCTTC.

The chain couples TRBV4-1 to TRBJ1-2; possibly TRBD1 for D (6 bases). Trimming pared 0 bases from V and 3 bases from J, leaving 14 bases between. This CDR3 has 16 amino acids. The germline CDR1 and CDR2 sequences are MGHRA and YSYEKL. The CDR3 DNA follows: TGCGCCAGCAGCCAAGAAGATGGGGGGGCCGACTATGGCTACACCTTC. It encodes CASSQEDGGADYGYTF.

The chain employs TRBV27 and TRBJ2-1, with D perhaps matching TRBD1 (5 bases). The CDR3 is 17 residues long. V was cut by 5 bases and J by 9 bases, with 26 bases left in between. Germline assignment: CDR1 MNHEY and CDR2 SMNVEV (reference sequence). DNA of the CDR3: TGTGCCAGCAGTCCCCCCCAGGGCCTTGTCGTGTCGCGTGAGCAGTTCTTC. Translated: CASSPPQGLVVSREQFF.

This chain links TRBV7-2 with TRBJ2-2, with unresolved D. The CDR3 is 16 residues long. Deletions cut 3 bases from V and 3 bases from J, with 14 bases between. Germline values: CDR1 SGHTA, CDR2 FQGNSA. The CDR3 loop reads CASSFRGSTDTGELFF. Written as DNA, the CDR3 is TGTGCCAGCAGCTTCCGAGGTAGTACTGACACCGGGGAGCTGTTTTTT.

The chain couples TRBV5-1 to TRBJ2-1; TRBD2 agrees at 7 bases. V lost 5 bases to trimming and J lost 0 bases; unmatched junction nucleotides: 8. Germline CDR1 reads SGHRS; CDR2 reads YFSETQ. CDR3 length: 16 amino acids. DNA of the CDR3: TGCGCCAGCAGACTACAGCTAGCGGCCTCCTACAATGAGCAGTTCTTC. Protein product: CASRLQLAASYNEQFF.

Written as DNA, the CDR3 is TGTGCCAGCCGGTTTCGGTACGAGCAGTACTTC. It yields the protein CASRFRYEQYF. The chain couples TRBV27 to TRBJ2-7; D gene uncertain. The CDR3 is made up of 11 amino acids. V was clipped by 8 bases and J by 4 bases, with 9 bases between them. From germline, CDR1 is MNHEY and CDR2 SMNVEV (reference sequence).

The rearrangement uses TRBV7-3 and TRBJ2-3; D is unresolved. The CDR3 has 14 residues. Between the trimmed V and J ends, which lost 5 bases and 6 bases, there was a span of 15 bases. Germline V CDR1 and CDR2: SGHTA, FQGTGA. DNA of the CDR3: TGTGCCAGCAGCCCCCACGGAAGCGTTGATACGCAGTATTTT. It is translated as CASSPHGSVDTQYF. The whole variable domain, filled in from reference TRBV7-3 and TRBJ2-3, reads GAGVSQTPSNKVTEKGKYVELRCDPISGHTALYWYRQSLGQGPEFLIYFQGTGAADDSGLPNDRFFAVRPEGSVSTLKIQRTERGDSAVYLCASSPHGSVDTQYFGPGTRLTVL.

The table lists this clone with many counts. V and J are TRBV13 and TRBJ1-4; D unresolved. Germline V gene sequence: CDR1 PRHDT, CDR2 FYEKMQ (reference sequence). V dropped 5 bases and J dropped 8 bases, with 15 bases sitting between them. The CDR3 has 14 amino acids. CDR3 loop: CASSRGRPIEKLFF. The DNA for the CDR3 is TGTGCCAGCAGCCGAGGCCGTCCGATCGAAAAACTGTTTTTT.

V is TRBV5-8 and J is TRBJ1-5; no firm D call. V was pared by 3 bases and J by 0 bases, with 13 bases between. The CDR3 runs 16 residues. The germline V gene encodes CDR1 SGHTS and CDR2 YDEGEE. This CDR3 is CASSSSLEGSNQPQHF. The CDR3, as DNA: TGTGCCAGCAGCTCGAGCCTAGAAGGTAGCAATCAGCCCCAGCATTTT.

This clone was seen just once. This sequence joins TRBV4-1 and TRBJ2-2; D may be TRBD2 (7 bases). The V end was cut by 6 bases, the J end by 9 bases, with 14 bases between. Germline assignment: CDR1 MGHRA and CDR2 YSYEKL. This CDR3 is built from 13 residues. The CDR3 bases are TGCGCCAGCAGTCCTATGGGGGGGCGGGAGCTGTTTTTT. Protein product: CASSPMGGRELFF.

The genes are TRBV19 and TRBJ1-5; no firm D call. CDR3 length: 13 amino acids. V was clipped by 5 bases and J by 9 bases, with 14 bases between them. Germline assignment: CDR1 LNHDA and CDR2 SQIVND (reference sequence). The chain's CDR3 is CASSPRVRWPQHF. CDR3 nucleotides: TGTGCCAGTAGTCCAAGAGTGAGGTGGCCCCAGCATTTT.

This chain joins TRBV5-8 and TRBJ2-1, with D tentatively TRBD1 (5 bases). The length of the CDR3 is 13 residues. V was pared by 4 bases and J by 2 bases, with 7 bases between. CDR1 is SGHTS and CDR2 is YDEGEE in the germline V gene. CDR3 coding DNA: TGTGCCAGCAGCCCAGGGCCCTACAATGAGCAGTTCTTC. Amino acids: CASSPGPYNEQFF.